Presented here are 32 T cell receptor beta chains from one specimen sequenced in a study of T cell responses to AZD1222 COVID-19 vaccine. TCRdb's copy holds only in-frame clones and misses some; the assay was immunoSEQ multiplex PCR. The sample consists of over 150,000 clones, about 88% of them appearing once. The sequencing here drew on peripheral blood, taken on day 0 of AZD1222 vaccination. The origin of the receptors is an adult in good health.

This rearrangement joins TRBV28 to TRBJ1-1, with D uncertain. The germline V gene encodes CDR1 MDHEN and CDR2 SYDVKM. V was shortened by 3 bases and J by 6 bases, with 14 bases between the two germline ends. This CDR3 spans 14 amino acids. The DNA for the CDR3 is TGTGCCAGCAGTTTGGACCCCGCTCGGCCTGAAGCTTTCTTT. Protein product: CASSLDPARPEAFF.

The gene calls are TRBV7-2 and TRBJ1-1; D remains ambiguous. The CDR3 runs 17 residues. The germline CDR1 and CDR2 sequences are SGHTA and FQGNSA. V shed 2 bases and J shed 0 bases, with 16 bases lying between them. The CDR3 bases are TGTGCCAGCAGCTTATCGGGTCAAGGATTCATGAACACTGAAGCTTTCTTT. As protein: CASSLSGQGFMNTEAFF. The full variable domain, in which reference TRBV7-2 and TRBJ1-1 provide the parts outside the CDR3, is GAGVSQSPSNKVTEKGKDVELRCDPISGHTALYWYRQSLGQGLEFLIYFQGNSAPDKSGLPSDRFSAERTGGSVSTLTIQRTQQEDSAVYLCASSLSGQGFMNTEAFFGQGTRLTVV.

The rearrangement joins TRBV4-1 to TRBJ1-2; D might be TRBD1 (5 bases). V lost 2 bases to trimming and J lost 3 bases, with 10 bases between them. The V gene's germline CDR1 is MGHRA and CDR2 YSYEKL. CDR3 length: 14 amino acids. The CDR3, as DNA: TGCGCCAGCAGCCAAATAGGGACGGACTATGGCTACACCTTC. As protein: CASSQIGTDYGYTF.

This chain's CDR3 is CASSFSPGGARTGELFF. As DNA, the CDR3 is TGTGCCAGCAGTTTCTCACCCGGGGGGGCGCGGACCGGGGAGCTGTTTTTT. The V and J genes are TRBV6-2 or TRBV6-3 and TRBJ2-2; 8 nucleotides align to TRBD2. Germline-derived CDR1 and CDR2 are MNHEY and SVGEGT. Trimming at V came to 4 bases and at J to 5 bases, leaving 12 bases not matched to a gene. This CDR3 has 17 residues.

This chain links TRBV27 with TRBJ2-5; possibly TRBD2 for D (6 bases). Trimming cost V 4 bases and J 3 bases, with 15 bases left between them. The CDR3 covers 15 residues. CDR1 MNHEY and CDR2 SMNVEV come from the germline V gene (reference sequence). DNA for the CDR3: TGTGCCAGCAGTTCACTGCGCGCTAGCGAAGAGACCCAGTACTTC. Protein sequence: CASSSLRASEETQYF.

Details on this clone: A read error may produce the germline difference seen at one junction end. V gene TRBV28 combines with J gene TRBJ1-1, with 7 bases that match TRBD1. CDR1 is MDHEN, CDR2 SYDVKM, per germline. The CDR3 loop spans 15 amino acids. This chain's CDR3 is CASRTGTAGGTEAFF. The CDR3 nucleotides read TGTGCCAGCAGAACCGGGACGGCAGGGGGAACTGAGGCTTTCTTT.

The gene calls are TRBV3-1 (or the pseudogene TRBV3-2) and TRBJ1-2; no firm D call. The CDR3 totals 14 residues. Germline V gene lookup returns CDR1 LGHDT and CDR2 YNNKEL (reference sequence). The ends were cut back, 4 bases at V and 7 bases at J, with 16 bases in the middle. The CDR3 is CASSPDFNGVGYTF. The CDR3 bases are TGTGCCAGCAGCCCCGATTTTAACGGGGTTGGCTACACCTTC.

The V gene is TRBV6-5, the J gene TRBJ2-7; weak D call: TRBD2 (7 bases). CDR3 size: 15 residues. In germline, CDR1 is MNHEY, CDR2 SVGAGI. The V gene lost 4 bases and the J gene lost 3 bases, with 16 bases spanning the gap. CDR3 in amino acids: CASSSPGRGLYEQYF. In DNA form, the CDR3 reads TGTGCCAGCAGTTCCCCGGGGCGGGGGCTCTACGAGCAGTACTTC.

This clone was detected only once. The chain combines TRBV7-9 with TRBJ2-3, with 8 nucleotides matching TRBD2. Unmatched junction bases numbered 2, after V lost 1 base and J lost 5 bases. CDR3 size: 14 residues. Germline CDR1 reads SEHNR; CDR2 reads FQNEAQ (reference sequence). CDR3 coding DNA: TGTGCCAGCAGCTTAGGACTAGCGAGAGATACGCAGTATTTT. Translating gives CASSLGLARDTQYF.

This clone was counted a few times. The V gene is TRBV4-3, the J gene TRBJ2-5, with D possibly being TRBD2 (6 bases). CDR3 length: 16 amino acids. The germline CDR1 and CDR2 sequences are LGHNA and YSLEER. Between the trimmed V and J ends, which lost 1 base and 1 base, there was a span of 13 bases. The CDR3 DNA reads TGCGCCAGCAGCCAAGGAGTGGGAGGACCCCAAGAGACCCAGTACTTC. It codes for CASSQGVGGPQETQYF.

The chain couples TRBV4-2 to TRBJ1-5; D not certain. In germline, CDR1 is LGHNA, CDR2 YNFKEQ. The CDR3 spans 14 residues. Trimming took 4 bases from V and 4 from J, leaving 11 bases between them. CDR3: CASSPTDGNQPQHF. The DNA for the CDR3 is TGTGCCAGCAGCCCGACTGACGGAAATCAGCCCCAGCATTTT.

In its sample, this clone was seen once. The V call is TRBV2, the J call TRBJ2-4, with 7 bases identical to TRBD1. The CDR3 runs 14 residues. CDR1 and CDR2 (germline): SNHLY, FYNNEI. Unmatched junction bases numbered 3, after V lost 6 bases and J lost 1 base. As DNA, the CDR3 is TGTGCCAGCAGGAAGGGGGCCGCCAAAAACATTCAGTACTTC. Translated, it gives CASRKGAAKNIQYF.

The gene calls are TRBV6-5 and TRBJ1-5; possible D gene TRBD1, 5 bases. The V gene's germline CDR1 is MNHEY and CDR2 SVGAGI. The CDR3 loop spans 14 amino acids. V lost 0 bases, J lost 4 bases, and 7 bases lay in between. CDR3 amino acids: CASSYSPGNQPQHF. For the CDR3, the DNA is TGTGCCAGCAGTTACTCCCCAGGGAATCAGCCCCAGCATTTT.

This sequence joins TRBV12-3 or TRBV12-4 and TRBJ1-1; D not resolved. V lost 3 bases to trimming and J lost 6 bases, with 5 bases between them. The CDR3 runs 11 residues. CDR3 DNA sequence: TGTGCCAGCAGTTTTCTTGCTGAAGCTTTCTTT. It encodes CASSFLAEAFF.

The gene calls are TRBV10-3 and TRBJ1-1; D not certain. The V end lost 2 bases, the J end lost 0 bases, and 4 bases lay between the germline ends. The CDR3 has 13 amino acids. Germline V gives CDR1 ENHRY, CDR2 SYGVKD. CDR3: CAISEMMNTEAFF. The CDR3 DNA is TGTGCCATCAGTGAGATGATGAACACTGAAGCTTTCTTT.

As DNA, the CDR3 is TGTGCCACCCAGAGTAACTATGGCTACACCTTC. It yields the protein CATQSNYGYTF. The J gene is TRBJ1-2, the V gene TRBV2; D call uncertain. This CDR3 has 11 residues. From germline, CDR1 is SNHLY and CDR2 FYNNEI. V shed 10 bases and J shed 1 base, with 7 bases lying between them.

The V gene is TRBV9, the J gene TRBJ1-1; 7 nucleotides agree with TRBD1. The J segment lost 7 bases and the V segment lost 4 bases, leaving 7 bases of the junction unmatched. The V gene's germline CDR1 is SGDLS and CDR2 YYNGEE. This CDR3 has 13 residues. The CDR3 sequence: CASSPVPGGEAFF. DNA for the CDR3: TGTGCCAGCAGCCCCGTTCCAGGGGGTGAAGCTTTCTTT.

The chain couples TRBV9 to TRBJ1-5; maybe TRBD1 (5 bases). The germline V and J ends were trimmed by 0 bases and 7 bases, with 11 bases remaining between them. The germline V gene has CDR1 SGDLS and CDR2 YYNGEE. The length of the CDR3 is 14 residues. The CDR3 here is CASSVGDHGQPQHF. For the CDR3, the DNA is TGTGCCAGCAGCGTAGGGGACCACGGGCAGCCCCAGCATTTT.

This CDR3 is CASSPQPSGNTIYF. CDR3 DNA: TGTGCCAGCTCACCACAGCCTTCTGGAAACACCATATATTTT. The V and J genes are TRBV18 and TRBJ1-3, with unresolved D. Germline V gives CDR1 KGHSH, CDR2 LQKENI. The CDR3 loop spans 14 amino acids. Trimming took 1 base from V and 1 from J, leaving 5 bases between them.

Here the CDR3 DNA reads TGTGCCAGCAGAGTTAACAGGGGGAGCGGCTACACCTTC. Protein sequence: CASRVNRGSGYTF. The chain recombines TRBV5-8 with TRBJ1-2, with 8 bases identical to TRBD1. This CDR3 comprises 13 residues. Germline loops: CDR1 SGHTS, CDR2 YDEGEE. The junction had 8 bases not matched to a gene; V was cut back by 5 bases and J by 8 bases.

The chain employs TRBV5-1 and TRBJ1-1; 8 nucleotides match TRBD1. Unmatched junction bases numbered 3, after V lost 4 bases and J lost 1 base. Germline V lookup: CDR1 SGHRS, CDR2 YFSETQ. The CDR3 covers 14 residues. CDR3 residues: CASSPTGENTEAFF. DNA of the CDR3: TGCGCCAGCAGCCCGACAGGGGAGAACACTGAAGCTTTCTTT.

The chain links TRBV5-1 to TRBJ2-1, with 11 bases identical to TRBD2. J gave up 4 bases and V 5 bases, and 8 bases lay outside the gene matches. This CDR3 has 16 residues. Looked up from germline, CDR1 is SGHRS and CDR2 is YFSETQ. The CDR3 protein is CASSRGTSGLYNEQFF. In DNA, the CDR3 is TGCGCCAGCAGTCGAGGGACTAGCGGCCTATACAATGAGCAGTTCTTC.

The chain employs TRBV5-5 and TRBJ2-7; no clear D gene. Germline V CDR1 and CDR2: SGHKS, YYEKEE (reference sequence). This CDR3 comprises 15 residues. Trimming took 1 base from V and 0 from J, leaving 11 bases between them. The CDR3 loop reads CASSLTLTHSYEQYF. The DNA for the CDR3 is TGTGCCAGCAGCTTGACTCTCACACACTCCTACGAGCAGTACTTC.

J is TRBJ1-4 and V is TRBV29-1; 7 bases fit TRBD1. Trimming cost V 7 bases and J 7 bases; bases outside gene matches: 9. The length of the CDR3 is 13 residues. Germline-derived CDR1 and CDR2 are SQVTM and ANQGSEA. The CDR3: CSGLRGLGEKLFF. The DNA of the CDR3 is TGCAGCGGCCTCAGGGGGTTGGGTGAAAAACTGTTTTTT.

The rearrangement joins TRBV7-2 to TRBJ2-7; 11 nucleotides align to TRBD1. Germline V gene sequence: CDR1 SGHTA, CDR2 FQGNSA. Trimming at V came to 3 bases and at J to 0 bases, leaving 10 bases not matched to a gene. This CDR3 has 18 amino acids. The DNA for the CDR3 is TGTGCCAGCAGCTTGATCACTACCGGGACAGGGGGCTCCTACGAGCAGTACTTC. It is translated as CASSLITTGTGGSYEQYF. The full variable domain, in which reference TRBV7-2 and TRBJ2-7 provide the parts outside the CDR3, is GAGVSQSPSNKVTEKGKDVELRCDPISGHTALYWYRQSLGQGLEFLIYFQGNSAPDKSGLPSDRFSAERTGGSVSTLTIQRTQQEDSAVYLCASSLITTGTGGSYEQYFGPGTRLTVT.

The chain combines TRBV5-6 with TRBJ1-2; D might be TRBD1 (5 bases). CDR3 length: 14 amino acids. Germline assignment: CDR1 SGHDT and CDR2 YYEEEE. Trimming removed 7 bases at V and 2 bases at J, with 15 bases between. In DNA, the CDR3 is TGTGCCAGCCGACAGCCTGGGGGGAACTATGGCTACACCTTC. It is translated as CASRQPGGNYGYTF.

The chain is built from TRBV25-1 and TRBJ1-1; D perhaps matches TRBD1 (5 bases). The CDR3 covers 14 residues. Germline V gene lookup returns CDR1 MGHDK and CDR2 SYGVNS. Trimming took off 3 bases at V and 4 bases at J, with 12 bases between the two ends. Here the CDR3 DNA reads TGTGCCAGCAGTGATTGGATGGGGGGCACTGAAGCTTTCTTT. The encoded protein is CASSDWMGGTEAFF.

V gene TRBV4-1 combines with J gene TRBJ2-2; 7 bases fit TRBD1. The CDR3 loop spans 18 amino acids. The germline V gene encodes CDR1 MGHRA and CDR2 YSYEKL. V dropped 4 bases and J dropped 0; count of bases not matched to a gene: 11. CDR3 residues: CASSLRSSGQANTGELFF. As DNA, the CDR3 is TGCGCCAGCAGCCTTAGATCTTCCGGACAGGCGAACACCGGGGAGCTGTTTTTT.

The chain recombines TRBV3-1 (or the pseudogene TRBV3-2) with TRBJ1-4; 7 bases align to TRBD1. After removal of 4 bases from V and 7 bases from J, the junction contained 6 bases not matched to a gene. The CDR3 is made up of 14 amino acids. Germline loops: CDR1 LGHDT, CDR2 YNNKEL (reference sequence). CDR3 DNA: TGTGCCAGCAGCCGCGGGGGGACAGTTGAAAAACTGTTTTTT. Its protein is CASSRGGTVEKLFF.

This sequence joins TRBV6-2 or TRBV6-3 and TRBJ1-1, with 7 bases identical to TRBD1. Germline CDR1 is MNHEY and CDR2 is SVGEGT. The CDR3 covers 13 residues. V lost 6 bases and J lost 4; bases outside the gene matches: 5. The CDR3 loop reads CASSPGGGTEAFF. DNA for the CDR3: TGTGCCAGCAGCCCAGGGGGGGGCACTGAAGCTTTCTTT.

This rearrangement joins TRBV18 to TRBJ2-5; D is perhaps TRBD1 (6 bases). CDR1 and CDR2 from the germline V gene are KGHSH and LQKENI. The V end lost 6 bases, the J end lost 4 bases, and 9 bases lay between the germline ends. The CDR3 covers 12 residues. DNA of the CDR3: TGTGCCAGCTCCCTGGGGGCAGAGACCCAGTACTTC. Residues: CASSLGAETQYF. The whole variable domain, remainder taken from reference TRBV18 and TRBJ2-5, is NAGVMQNPRHLVRRRGQEARLRCSPMKGHSHVYWYRQLPEEGLKFMVYLQKENIIDESGMPKERFSAEFPKEGPSILRIQQVVRGDSAAYFCASSLGAETQYFGPGTRLLVL.

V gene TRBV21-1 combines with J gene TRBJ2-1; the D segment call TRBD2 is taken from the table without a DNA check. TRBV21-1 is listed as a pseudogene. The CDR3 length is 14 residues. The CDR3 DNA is TGTGCCAGCCCGGTGGGGAGGGCATACAATGAGCAGTTCTTC. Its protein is CASPVGRAYNEQFF.